This TCR beta chain was identified in a study of blood T cell repertoires in COVID-19. Study summary: Italy, Spain and the United States were the sources of the convalescent and acute COVID-19 samples. Sample material is recorded as cDNA or gDNA derived from T cells, B-cell-depleted T cells, or PBMCs.

Measured with immunoSEQ multiplex PCR; TCRdb has only the in-frame clones, and not every one. The sample lists some 180,000 clones; over 75% were seen once. The CDR3 has 14 amino acids. The V segment lost 6 bases and the J segment 6 bases; nucleotides outside the gene matches: 4. CDR1 is SNHLY, CDR2 FYNNEI, per germline. This TCR was sampled from a man between 45 and 60 years old with acute or convalescent COVID-19. Sample: peripheral blood. The rearrangement links TRBV2 to TRBJ1-4; 10 nucleotides line up with TRBD1. The DNA of the CDR3 is TGTGCCAGCAGCTCCGGGACAGGGGATGAAAAACTGTTTTTT. It codes for CASSSGTGDEKLFF.